A single sample gave rise to the 12 T cell receptor beta chains below, sequenced in a study of cytomegalovirus exposure and HLA in healthy donors. 13 Jbeta primers and 60 Vbeta primers were used for the PCR. Sequencing used immunoSEQ multiplex PCR; TCRdb keeps in-frame clones, though not all of them. The sample holds roughly 98,000 clones, more than 55% seen once. What was sequenced was PBMCs. Receptors were obtained from a woman in her 30s in good health and CMV-seropositive.

This chain joins TRBV5-1 and TRBJ1-2; D is unresolved. Trimming pared 1 base from V and 0 bases from J, leaving 10 bases between. This CDR3 spans 15 amino acids. Germline lookup yields CDR1 SGHRS and CDR2 YFSETQ. CDR3 DNA: TGCGCCAGCAGCTTGACGGGGATGACTAACTATGGCTACACCTTC. Its protein is CASSLTGMTNYGYTF.

This clone has only a few counts. The gene calls are TRBV7-2 and TRBJ1-1; a possible D gene is TRBD1 (6 bases). The V end lost 5 bases, the J end lost 2 bases, and 9 bases lay between the germline ends. CDR1 is SGHTA and CDR2 is FQGNSA in the germline V gene. The CDR3 has 13 amino acids. Here the CDR3 reads CASSAQGNTEAFF. The CDR3 DNA follows: TGTGCCAGCAGCGCACAGGGTAACACTGAAGCTTTCTTT.

The V and J genes are TRBV18 and TRBJ2-7; no firm D call. The CDR3 is 12 amino acids. The germline V gene has CDR1 KGHSH and CDR2 LQKENI. With 6 bases removed from V and 0 bases from J, the gap between germline ends came to 6 bases. The CDR3 loop is CASSLASYEQYF. The CDR3 bases are TGTGCCAGCTCCCTGGCCTCCTACGAGCAGTACTTC.

This clone was seen more than once but under ten times. The J gene is TRBJ2-7, the V gene TRBV5-1; unclear D gene. This CDR3 contains 13 residues. Looked up from germline, CDR1 is SGHRS and CDR2 is YFSETQ. Trimming cost V 1 base and J 3 bases, with 8 bases left between them. The chain's CDR3 is CASSLSQVYEQYF. CDR3 nucleotides: TGCGCCAGCAGCTTGAGCCAGGTCTACGAGCAGTACTTC.

The rearrangement joins TRBV29-1 to TRBJ1-2, with D tentatively TRBD1 (6 bases). V was trimmed by 6 bases and J by 10 bases, leaving 18 bases between them. This CDR3 is built from 12 residues. The V gene's germline CDR1 is SQVTM and CDR2 ANQGSEA. The CDR3 DNA follows: TGCAGCGTGGGGGCCATTGAGGGTATCTACACCTTC. Translating gives CSVGAIEGIYTF. The complete variable domain, with remaining parts taken from reference TRBV29-1 and TRBJ1-2, reads SAVISQKPSRDICQRGTSLTIQCQVDSQVTMMFWYRQQPGQSLTLIATANQGSEATYESGFVIDKFPISRPNLTFSTLTVSNMSPEDSSIYLCSVGAIEGIYTFGSGTRLTVV.

The V gene is TRBV6-5, the J gene TRBJ2-1, with 12 bases matching TRBD2. Germline-derived CDR1 and CDR2 are MNHEY and SVGAGI. This CDR3 is 15 amino acids long. The junction had 7 bases not matched to a gene; V was cut back by 3 bases and J by 10 bases. This chain's CDR3 is CASSYRLAGGGEQFF. The DNA for the CDR3 is TGTGCCAGCAGTTATCGGCTAGCGGGGGGGGGCGAGCAGTTCTTC.

The rearrangement joins TRBV7-6 to TRBJ2-5, with 7 nucleotides matching TRBD1. This CDR3 is 14 amino acids long. The ends lost 5 bases at V and 2 bases at J; junction bases unmatched: 5. Germline CDR1 reads SGHVS; CDR2 reads FNYEAQ. The CDR3 DNA reads TGTGCCAGCAGCCCCGGACAGGTTCAAGAGACCCAGTACTTC. It encodes CASSPGQVQETQYF.

The table lists this clone with a count of one. CDR3 sequence reads: CASSLHSYGGTTNEKLFF. CDR3 nucleotides: TGCGCCAGCAGCTTGCATTCCTACGGGGGTACGACTAATGAAAAACTGTTTTTT. The rearrangement links TRBV5-1 to TRBJ1-4, with D perhaps TRBD1 (5 bases). Germline V gene lookup returns CDR1 SGHRS and CDR2 YFSETQ. The CDR3 loop spans 18 amino acids. V lost 1 base and J lost 2, with 18 bases in between.

A note on this clone: A junction boundary mismatches the germline segment, possibly from a read error. The chain recombines TRBV6-1 with TRBJ1-2; D perhaps matches TRBD1 (6 bases). CDR1 and CDR2 from the germline V gene are MNHNS and SASEGT. The CDR3 loop spans 14 amino acids. Here the CDR3 reads CASSPQTGNYGYPF. The CDR3 DNA follows: TGTGCCAGCAGTCCCCAGACAGGAAACTATGGCTACCCCTTC.

The V and J genes are TRBV4-1 and TRBJ2-7, with 12 bases aligning to TRBD1. The CDR3 totals 16 residues. Trimming took 1 base from V and 4 from J; bases not matched to a gene: 5. Germline-derived CDR1 and CDR2 are MGHRA and YSYEKL. Here the CDR3 DNA reads TGCGCCAGCAGCCAAGGGTTGGGACAGGGGGCTTACGAGCAGTACTTC. The encoded protein is CASSQGLGQGAYEQYF.

The rearrangement links TRBV5-4 to TRBJ1-3, with D possibly TRBD1 on 6 matching bases. The CDR3 totals 14 residues. The V gene lost 4 bases and the J gene lost 1 base, with 9 bases spanning the gap. From germline, CDR1 is SGHNT and CDR2 YYREEE (reference sequence). CDR3 sequence (DNA): TGTGCCAGCAGCCCAGACAGGTCTGGAAACACCATATATTTT. Translated, it gives CASSPDRSGNTIYF.

The gene calls are TRBV4-3 and TRBJ1-4; no firm D call. V shed 0 bases and J shed 0 bases, with 8 bases lying between them. CDR3 length: 16 residues. CDR1 is LGHNA, CDR2 YSLEER, per germline. CDR3 coding DNA: TGCGCCAGCAGCCAAGAGAGGCTGTCAACTAATGAAAAACTGTTTTTT. Its protein product is CASSQERLSTNEKLFF.